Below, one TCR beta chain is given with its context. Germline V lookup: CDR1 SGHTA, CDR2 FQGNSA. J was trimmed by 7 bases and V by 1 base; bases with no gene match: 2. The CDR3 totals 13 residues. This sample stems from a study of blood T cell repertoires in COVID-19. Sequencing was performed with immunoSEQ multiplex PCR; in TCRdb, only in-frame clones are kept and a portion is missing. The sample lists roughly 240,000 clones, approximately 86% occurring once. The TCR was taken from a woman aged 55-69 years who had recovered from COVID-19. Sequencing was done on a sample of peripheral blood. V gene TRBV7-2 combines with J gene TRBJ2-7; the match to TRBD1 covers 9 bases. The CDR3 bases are TGTGCCAGCAGCTTAGGACAGGGGGTTGAGCAGTACTTC. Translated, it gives CASSLGQGVEQYF.